This T cell receptor beta chain was captured by sequencing in a study of early T cells in non-severe SARS-CoV-2 infection. Attached unique molecular identifiers marked individual cDNA molecules. TCRdb reprocessed the 5' RACE reads via MiXCR and lists one record per CDR3 protein. This sample has about 48,000 distinct CDR3 sequences; about 6% occur once, and the top ten carry about 7%. This clonotype was seen repeatedly, ten times or more. Antigen: not known. This CDR3 comprises 9 residues. Findings and caveats of the study: CD4 and private specificities were missed by VDJdb matching, which favored anti-spike CD8 responses.

The specimen was whole blood, collected at baseline. The receptor comes from an adult who was a healthcare worker with PCR-confirmed SARS-CoV-2 infection or an uninfected control (not recorded which). This chain uses TRBV21-1 with TRBJ2-1; the table gives TRBD2 as D, unverified against the DNA. TRBV21-1 is termed a pseudogene. CDR3 amino acids: CARRDEQFF. DNA of the CDR3: TGTGCCAGGAGGGATGAGCAGTTCTTC.